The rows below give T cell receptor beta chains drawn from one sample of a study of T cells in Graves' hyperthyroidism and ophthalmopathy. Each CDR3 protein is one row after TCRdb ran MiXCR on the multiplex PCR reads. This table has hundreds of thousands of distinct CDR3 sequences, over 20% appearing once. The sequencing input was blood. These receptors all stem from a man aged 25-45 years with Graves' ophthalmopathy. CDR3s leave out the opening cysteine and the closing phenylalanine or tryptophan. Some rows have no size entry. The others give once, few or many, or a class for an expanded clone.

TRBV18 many ASSQSGIFAGEQF
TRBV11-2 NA ASSEMKKRDTIY
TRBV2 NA ASSEGGGSNQPQH
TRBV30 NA AWSVSGFEQY
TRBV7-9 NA ASSLLRGRDYEQY
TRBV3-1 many ASSSLAEAYEQY
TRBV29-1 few SLTAGGLNTEAF
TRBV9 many ASSSRGRGANTEAF
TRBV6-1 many ASREMGQGNTEAF
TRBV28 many ASSLWAREQY
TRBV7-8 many ASSLLNSYEQY
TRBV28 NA ASSAPGQALSGELF
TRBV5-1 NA ASSSGQGFYT
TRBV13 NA ASSSIGQAFSYNEQF
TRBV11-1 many ASSLEGLRYEQY
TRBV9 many ASSVLEGLAGGKEVNEQF
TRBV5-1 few ASSLEFASGKETQY
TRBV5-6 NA ASSLLRGRGNQPQH